Listed here are 2 T cell receptor beta chains from one sample, sequenced in a study of early T cells in non-severe SARS-CoV-2 infection. TCRdb passed the 5' RACE reads through MiXCR, listing each CDR3 protein once. The sample holds approximately 67,000 distinct CDR3 sequences, over 8% seen once. Input material: whole blood. The receptors shown here come from an adult who was a healthcare worker with PCR-confirmed SARS-CoV-2 infection or an uninfected control (not recorded which).

With regard to this clonotype: Just one base apart from a much larger clone, this may be a read error. The genes are TRBV28 and TRBJ2-7; D ambiguous. In germline, CDR1 is MDHEN, CDR2 SYDVKM. This CDR3 spans 13 amino acids. The CDR3 reads CANSFSGPDEQYF. CDR3 nucleotides: TGTGCCAACAGTTTTTCCGGACCGGACGAGCAGTACTTC.

The table lists this clonotype with many counts. Here the CDR3 reads CASSLDVGTGGNEKLFF. The CDR3, as DNA: TGTGCCAGCAGCTTAGACGTCGGGACAGGAGGAAATGAAAAACTGTTTTTT. The chain joins TRBV7-9 to TRBJ1-4; 8 bases map to TRBD1. CDR1 and CDR2 from the germline V gene are SEHNR and FQNEAQ (reference sequence). The ends lost 1 base at V and 5 bases at J; junction bases unmatched: 9. CDR3 length: 17 residues.